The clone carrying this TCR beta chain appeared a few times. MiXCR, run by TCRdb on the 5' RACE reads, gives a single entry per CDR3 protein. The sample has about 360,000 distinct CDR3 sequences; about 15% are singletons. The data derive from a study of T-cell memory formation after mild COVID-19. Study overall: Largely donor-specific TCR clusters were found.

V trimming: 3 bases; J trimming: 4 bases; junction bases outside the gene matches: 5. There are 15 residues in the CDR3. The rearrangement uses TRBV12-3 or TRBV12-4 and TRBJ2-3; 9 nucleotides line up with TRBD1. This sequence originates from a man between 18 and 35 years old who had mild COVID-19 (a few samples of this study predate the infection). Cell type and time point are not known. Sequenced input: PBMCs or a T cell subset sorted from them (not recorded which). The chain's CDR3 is CASSFDRGSADTQYF. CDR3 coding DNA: TGTGCCAGCAGTTTTGACAGGGGGTCAGCAGATACGCAGTATTTT.